These 29 T cell receptor beta chains came from one sample sequenced in a study of blood T cell repertoires in COVID-19. The table came from immunoSEQ multiplex PCR; TCRdb's copy has only in-frame clones and leaves some out. The sample carries 300,000 or so clones, around 84% recorded once. Specimen: PBMCs or T cells enriched from blood (not recorded which). The receptors shown here come from a woman younger than 35 who had recovered from COVID-19.

A few counts support this clone. Here the CDR3 DNA reads TGCAGTGCTACGAGCGGGGGTGAGCAGTTCTTC. Translated: CSATSGGEQFF. The V gene is TRBV20-1, the J gene TRBJ2-1, with TRBD2 matching 8 bases. The CDR3 has 11 residues. Germline assignment: CDR1 DFQATT and CDR2 SNEGSKA (reference sequence). The V segment lost 4 bases and the J segment 9 bases; nucleotides outside the gene matches: 2.

The chain has TRBV18 and TRBJ2-1; 9 bases agree with TRBD2. This CDR3 is built from 16 residues. J was trimmed by 4 bases and V by 2 bases; bases with no gene match: 6. Germline lookup yields CDR1 KGHSH and CDR2 LQKENI. CDR3: CASSPRSLAGYNEQFF. CDR3 sequence (DNA): TGTGCCAGCTCACCAAGAAGTCTAGCGGGATACAATGAGCAGTTCTTC. The full variable domain, in which reference TRBV18 and TRBJ2-1 provide the parts outside the CDR3, is NAGVMQNPRHLVRRRGQEARLRCSPMKGHSHVYWYRQLPEEGLKFMVYLQKENIIDESGMPKERFSAEFPKEGPSILRIQQVVRGDSAAYFCASSPRSLAGYNEQFFGPGTRLTVL.

The V gene is TRBV27, the J gene TRBJ1-3, with 10 bases fitting TRBD1. Trimming took 8 bases from V and 3 from J; bases not matched to a gene: 13. In germline, CDR1 is MNHEY, CDR2 SMNVEV (reference sequence). The CDR3 sequence is 17 residues long. The CDR3 region is CASGDLGQGLHGNTIYF. CDR3 in DNA: TGTGCCAGCGGGGATTTGGGACAGGGGCTACATGGAAACACCATATATTTT.

The J gene is TRBJ2-7, the V gene TRBV18; D perhaps matches TRBD2 (6 bases). There are 14 residues in the CDR3. CDR1 is KGHSH and CDR2 is LQKENI in the germline V gene. The V end was cut by 3 bases, the J end by 0 bases, with 9 bases between. CDR3 bases: TGTGCCAGCTCACCGCGGGGTAGCTCCTACGAGCAGTACTTC. It encodes CASSPRGSSYEQYF.

This CDR3 reads CASSLGGEVFEQYF. For the CDR3, the DNA is TGTGCCAGCAGCTTAGGGGGCGAAGTCTTCGAGCAGTACTTC. This chain connects TRBV7-8 to TRBJ2-7; TRBD1 is a possible D gene (5 bases). The CDR3 covers 14 residues. Germline CDR1 reads SGHVS; CDR2 reads FQNEAQ. Trimming shortened V by 1 base and J by 6 bases, and 13 bases separated the two germline ends.

In DNA, the CDR3 is TGTGCCAGCAGCTTGAAGGGGGAAGAGACCCAGTACTTC. This sequence encodes CASSLKGEETQYF. The chain uses TRBV5-4 and TRBJ2-5; D might be TRBD1 (6 bases). This CDR3 spans 13 amino acids. Germline V gene data show CDR1 as SGHNT and CDR2 as YYREEE (reference sequence). V gave up 1 base and J gave up 3 bases, with 7 bases separating them.

This clone has ten or more counts. The chain uses TRBV13 and TRBJ2-1, with D tentatively TRBD2 (6 bases). Looked up from germline, CDR1 is PRHDT and CDR2 is FYEKMQ (reference sequence). V gave up 1 base and J gave up 7 bases, with 8 bases separating them. The CDR3 totals 13 residues. The CDR3 DNA reads as TGTGCCAGCAGCTTAGTCCGGGGGAATGAGCAGTTCTTC. It specifies CASSLVRGNEQFF.

The V call is TRBV27, the J call TRBJ2-1; TRBD1 matches at 10 bases. Germline CDR1 reads MNHEY; CDR2 reads SMNVEV (reference sequence). The CDR3 spans 17 residues. The V and J ends lost 1 base and 4 bases, in that order; junction bases with no gene match: 7. CDR3 nucleotide sequence: TGTGCCAGCAGTTTATTGGACAGGGGGAGAGGATACAATGAGCAGTTCTTC. This gives the protein CASSLLDRGRGYNEQFF.

This clone has only a few counts. V gene TRBV20-1 combines with J gene TRBJ2-7, with D perhaps TRBD2 (5 bases). This CDR3 spans 11 amino acids. Deletions cut 8 bases from V and 5 bases from J, with 13 bases between. The germline gives CDR1 DFQATT, CDR2 SNEGSKA (reference sequence). For the CDR3, the DNA is TGCAGTTATGAAGCGGTGGACGAGCAGTACTTC. This gives the protein CSYEAVDEQYF.

The V call is TRBV18, the J call TRBJ2-7; TRBD1 aligns across 10 bases. Germline V lookup: CDR1 KGHSH, CDR2 LQKENI. This CDR3 has 14 amino acids. Unmatched junction bases numbered 2, after V lost 1 base and J lost 5 bases. CDR3 residues: CASSPLGQGDEQYF. In nucleotides, the CDR3 is TGTGCCAGCTCACCACTAGGACAGGGGGACGAGCAGTACTTC.

The chain joins TRBV3-1 (or the pseudogene TRBV3-2) to TRBJ1-2, with 10 bases matching TRBD1. The CDR3 consists of 13 residues. CDR1 is LGHDT and CDR2 is YNNKEL in the germline V gene (reference sequence). The V segment lost 5 bases and the J segment 6 bases; nucleotides outside the gene matches: 3. CDR3 nucleotides: TGTGCCAGCAGCTCGGGACAGGGGAATGGCTACACCTTC. This gives the protein CASSSGQGNGYTF.

The chain uses TRBV7-9 and TRBJ2-3, with D unclear. V was shortened by 0 bases and J by 2 bases, with 9 bases between the two germline ends. This CDR3 contains 15 residues. CDR1 is SEHNR, CDR2 FQNEAQ, per germline (reference sequence). The CDR3 DNA reads as TGTGCCAGCAGCTTAGCGCACAGCCACACAGATACGCAGTATTTT. Translation gives CASSLAHSHTDTQYF.

V usage is TRBV30 and J usage is TRBJ2-5, with TRBD2 as a possible D gene (7 bases). Trimming left V 2 bases short and J 1 base short, with 11 bases between. Germline CDR1 is GTSNPN and CDR2 is SVGIG (reference sequence). The CDR3 extends over 14 amino acids. CDR3 amino acids: CAWSLGGPQETQYF. The CDR3 bases are TGTGCCTGGAGTCTGGGGGGGCCCCAAGAGACCCAGTACTTC.

This clone was detected only once. This rearrangement joins TRBV19 to TRBJ1-5; D gene unclear. The CDR3 has 14 residues. The V and J ends lost 4 bases and 2 bases respectively, with 9 bases between them. CDR1 and CDR2 (germline): LNHDA, SQIVND (reference sequence). CDR3 protein: CASSTPQGNQPQHF. CDR3 bases: TGTGCCAGTAGTACCCCCCAGGGCAATCAGCCCCAGCATTTT.

This rearrangement joins TRBV9 to TRBJ2-3; the match to TRBD1 covers 9 bases. Germline V lookup: CDR1 SGDLS, CDR2 YYNGEE. V was pared by 0 bases and J by 4 bases, with 3 bases of the junction left unmatched. This CDR3 is built from 15 residues. As DNA, the CDR3 is TGTGCCAGCAGCGTAGAGGGACAGGGCCCAGATACGCAGTATTTT. This gives the protein CASSVEGQGPDTQYF.

The sample holds a few counts of this clone. The chain joins TRBV3-1 (or the pseudogene TRBV3-2) to TRBJ1-6, with 9 bases lining up with TRBD1. Germline V gene lookup returns CDR1 LGHDT and CDR2 YNNKEL (reference sequence). The CDR3 covers 14 residues. After removal of 4 bases from V and 8 bases from J, the junction contained 3 bases not matched to a gene. The CDR3 DNA sequence: TGTGCCAGCAGCCGCCGGGACAGGGATTCACCCCTCCACTTT. This encodes CASSRRDRDSPLHF.

The chain employs TRBV5-4 and TRBJ2-1; D perhaps matches TRBD2 (6 bases). Trimming took off 5 bases at V and 5 bases at J, with 17 bases between the two ends. The CDR3 is made up of 15 amino acids. Germline V gene sequence: CDR1 SGHNT, CDR2 YYREEE (reference sequence). CDR3 protein: CASRPPGLIHNEQFF. Here the CDR3 DNA reads TGTGCCAGCAGGCCGCCCGGACTAATCCACAATGAGCAGTTCTTC.

V is TRBV6-1 and J is TRBJ2-2; 8 bases are a match to TRBD1. Unmatched junction bases numbered 12, after V lost 3 bases and J lost 3 bases. CDR3 length: 18 amino acids. From germline, CDR1 is MNHNS and CDR2 SASEGT. The CDR3 here is CASSERTGYVEDTGELFF. The DNA for the CDR3 is TGTGCCAGCAGTGAGAGGACAGGGTACGTCGAGGACACCGGGGAGCTGTTTTTT.

V is TRBV15 and J is TRBJ2-1; D ambiguous. V was cut by 2 bases and J by 12 bases, with 14 bases left in between. The CDR3 runs to 13 residues. CDR1 is LNHNV and CDR2 is YYDKDF in the germline V gene (reference sequence). CDR3 nucleotides: TGTGCCACCAGCAGACGTGAGCTCCAACGGCAGTTCTTC. It encodes CATSRRELQRQFF.

This clone was recorded only once. This chain links TRBV7-9 with TRBJ1-1; TRBD1 matches at 8 bases. The germline CDR1 and CDR2 sequences are SEHNR and FQNEAQ (reference sequence). The CDR3 runs to 15 residues. Trimming cost V 5 bases and J 5 bases; bases outside gene matches: 10. The CDR3 nucleotides are TGTGCCAGCAGCAATCCAGGGGGCGTTGGTACTGAAGCTTTCTTT. Amino acid sequence: CASSNPGGVGTEAFF.

The V gene is TRBV19, the J gene TRBJ2-7; D perhaps matches TRBD2 (7 bases). Per the germline V gene, CDR1 is LNHDA and CDR2 is SQIVND (reference sequence). This CDR3 has 13 residues. V was shortened by 4 bases and J by 7 bases, with 14 bases between the two germline ends. CDR3 in amino acids: CASSNEQGGEQYF. For the CDR3, the DNA is TGTGCCAGTAGTAACGAACAGGGAGGGGAGCAGTACTTC.

The gene calls are TRBV9 and TRBJ2-7, with 15 nucleotides matching TRBD2. Germline V gives CDR1 SGDLS, CDR2 YYNGEE. The CDR3 runs 18 residues. V was pared by 0 bases and J by 3 bases, with 7 bases of the junction left unmatched. The CDR3 DNA follows: TGTGCCAGCAGCGTAGGGACTAGCGGGAGGGCCCGGGACTACGAGCAGTACTTC. Its protein product is CASSVGTSGRARDYEQYF. The full variable domain, rest sourced from reference TRBV9 and TRBJ2-7, is DSGVTQTPKHLITATGQRVTLRCSPRSGDLSVYWYQQSLDQGLQFLIQYYNGEERAKGNILERFSAQQFPDLHSELNLSSLELGDSALYFCASSVGTSGRARDYEQYFGPGTRLTVT.

In this sample, this clone turned up once. The chain couples TRBV5-4 to TRBJ1-3, with a tentative D call TRBD1 (6 bases). Germline CDR1 is SGHNT and CDR2 is YYREEE (reference sequence). This CDR3 has 18 residues. Between the trimmed V and J ends, which lost 7 bases and 0 bases, there was a span of 23 bases. CDR3 nucleotide sequence: TGTGCCAGCTCTAGCCTGGGGCAGGGGCCTCTCTCTGGAAACACCATATATTTT. The encoded protein is CASSSLGQGPLSGNTIYF.

The chain joins TRBV6-1 to TRBJ1-1; a weak D match, TRBD1 (5 bases). The germline V gene encodes CDR1 MNHNS and CDR2 SASEGT. Trimming took off 2 bases at V and 1 base at J, with 8 bases between the two ends. This CDR3 comprises 14 residues. The CDR3 nucleotides read TGTGCCAGCAGTGAACAAAGGGGGAACACTGAAGCTTTCTTT. This gives the protein CASSEQRGNTEAFF.

V is TRBV19 and J is TRBJ1-1; D remains ambiguous. Germline V gene data show CDR1 as LNHDA and CDR2 as SQIVND (reference sequence). The CDR3 totals 14 residues. Trimming pared 5 bases from V and 1 base from J, leaving 11 bases between. CDR3 sequence reads: CASSPGSSNTEAFF. Here the CDR3 DNA reads TGTGCCAGTAGTCCCGGGAGCTCGAACACTGAAGCTTTCTTT.

The chain carries TRBV30 and TRBJ2-7; 9 bases align to TRBD1. The trim removed 2 bases at V and 3 bases at J, leaving 5 bases unmatched. The CDR3 covers 14 residues. Germline lookup yields CDR1 GTSNPN and CDR2 SVGIG (reference sequence). The CDR3 DNA is TGTGCCTGGAGTCCACTGGACAGGGGCTACGAGCAGTACTTC. Its protein is CAWSPLDRGYEQYF.

This clone has more than one count but fewer than ten. The chain links TRBV7-9 to TRBJ2-1; the match to TRBD2 covers 9 bases. V lost 7 bases, J lost 0 bases, and 7 bases stayed unmatched. Germline values: CDR1 SEHNR, CDR2 FQNEAQ (reference sequence). The CDR3 has 16 residues. For the CDR3, the DNA is TGTGCCAGCAAGACAAGACTAGCGGACTCCTACAATGAGCAGTTCTTC. Amino acids: CASKTRLADSYNEQFF.

The rearrangement joins TRBV9 to TRBJ1-1; 9 bases agree with TRBD1. V lost 7 bases, J lost 4 bases, and 5 bases stayed unmatched. This CDR3 spans 13 amino acids. CDR1 is SGDLS and CDR2 is YYNGEE in the germline V gene. CDR3 bases: TGTGCCAGCGCCCGGGACAGGGCCACTGAAGCTTTCTTT. This gives the protein CASARDRATEAFF.

This clone was observed once. The chain recombines TRBV28 with TRBJ1-2, with D uncertain. V was pared by 4 bases and J by 1 base, with 13 bases between. Germline V gene lookup returns CDR1 MDHEN and CDR2 SYDVKM. The CDR3 totals 15 residues. The CDR3 nucleotides read TGTGCCAGCAGTTCCGGCCCGGGAGATAACTATGGCTACACCTTC. Translated: CASSSGPGDNYGYTF.